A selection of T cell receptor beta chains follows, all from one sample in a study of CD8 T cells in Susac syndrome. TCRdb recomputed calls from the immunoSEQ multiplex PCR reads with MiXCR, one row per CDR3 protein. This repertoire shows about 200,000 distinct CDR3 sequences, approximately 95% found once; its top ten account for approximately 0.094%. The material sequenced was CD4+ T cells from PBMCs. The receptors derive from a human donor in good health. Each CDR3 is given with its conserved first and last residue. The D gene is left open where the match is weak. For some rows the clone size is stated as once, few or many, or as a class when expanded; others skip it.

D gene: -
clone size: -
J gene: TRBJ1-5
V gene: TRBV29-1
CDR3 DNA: TGCAGCGTTGCAGGATACAATCAGCCCCAGCATTTT
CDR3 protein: CSVAGYNQPQHF

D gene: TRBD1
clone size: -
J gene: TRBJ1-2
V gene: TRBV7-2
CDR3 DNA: TGTGCCAGCAGCTTAGGGATCGGACAGGGCTTGAATTATGGCTACACCTTC
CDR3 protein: CASSLGIGQGLNYGYTF

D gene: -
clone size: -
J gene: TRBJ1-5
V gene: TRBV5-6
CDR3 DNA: TGTGCCAGCAGCGGTGGACAGCCTGGGCAGCCCCAGCATTTT
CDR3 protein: CASSGGQPGQPQHF

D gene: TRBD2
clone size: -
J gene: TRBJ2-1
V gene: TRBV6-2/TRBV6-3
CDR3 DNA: TGTGCCAGCAGTTACCTACCGACTAGCGGGAGGACGCATGAGCAGTTCTTC
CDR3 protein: CASSYLPTSGRTHEQFF

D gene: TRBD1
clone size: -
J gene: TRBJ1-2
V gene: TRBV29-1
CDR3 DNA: TGCAGCGTAAGGCAGGGGGCAGGGAGTGGCTACACCTTC
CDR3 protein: CSVRQGAGSGYTF

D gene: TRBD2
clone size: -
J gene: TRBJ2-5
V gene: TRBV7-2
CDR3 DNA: TGTGCCAGCAGCCGCCGGGGGGGCCCCAACCAGACCCAGTACTTC
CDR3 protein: CASSRRGGPNQTQYF

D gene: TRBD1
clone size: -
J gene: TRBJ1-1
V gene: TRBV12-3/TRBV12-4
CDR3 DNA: TGTGCCAGCAAGCCCAGGGAGGTCGGGTGGCAGGGGGAGTCCGAAGCTTTCTTT
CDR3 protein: CASKPREVGWQGESEAFF

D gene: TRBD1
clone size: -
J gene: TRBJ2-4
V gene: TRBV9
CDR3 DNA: TGTGCCAGCAGCGCGGACAGGGCCGGGGACATTCAGTACTTC
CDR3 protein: CASSADRAGDIQYF

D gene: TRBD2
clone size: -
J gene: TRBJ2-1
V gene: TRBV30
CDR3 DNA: TGTGCCTGGAGGATCCTAGCGGGGCAATACAATGAGCAGTTCTTC
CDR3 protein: CAWRILAGQYNEQFF

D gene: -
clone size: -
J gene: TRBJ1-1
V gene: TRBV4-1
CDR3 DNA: TGCGCCAGCAGCCAAGACCGCCTCCAAGGCACTGAAGCTTTCTTT
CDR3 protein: CASSQDRLQGTEAFF

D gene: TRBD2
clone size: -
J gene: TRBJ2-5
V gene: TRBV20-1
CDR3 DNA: TGCAGTGCTGGACCGGGACTAGCGGGCTCTCGGCAAGAGACCCAGTACTTC
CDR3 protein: CSAGPGLAGSRQETQYF

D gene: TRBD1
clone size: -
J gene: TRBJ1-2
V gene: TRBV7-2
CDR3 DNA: TGTGCCAGCAGCTCCAGCGGAATGACAGGGTCCTACGGCTACACCTTC
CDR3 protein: CASSSSGMTGSYGYTF

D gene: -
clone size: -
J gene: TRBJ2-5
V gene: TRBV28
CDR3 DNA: TGTGCCAGCATACGGGGGCCAGGGGAGACCCAGTACTTC
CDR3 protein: CASIRGPGETQYF

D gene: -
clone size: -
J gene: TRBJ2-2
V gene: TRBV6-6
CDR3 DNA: TGTGCCAGCATGCCAGTGAACACCGGGGAGCTGTTTTTT
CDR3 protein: CASMPVNTGELFF

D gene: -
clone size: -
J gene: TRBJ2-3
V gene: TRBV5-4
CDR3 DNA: TGTGCCACCACCAAGGGGGTTAGCACAGATACGCAGTATTTT
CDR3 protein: CATTKGVSTDTQYF

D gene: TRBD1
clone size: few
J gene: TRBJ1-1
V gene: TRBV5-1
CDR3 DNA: TGTGCCAGCAGCCTTGACAGGGGAACTGAAGCTTTCTTT
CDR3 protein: CASSLDRGTEAFF

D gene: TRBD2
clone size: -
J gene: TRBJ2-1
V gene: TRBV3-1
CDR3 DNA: TGTGCCAGCAGCCGCGGACTAGCGGAGACGAGTGAGCAGTTCTTC
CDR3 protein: CASSRGLAETSEQFF

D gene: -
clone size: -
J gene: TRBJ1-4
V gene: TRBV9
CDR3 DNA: TGTGCCAGCAGCGTAGGTTCTGGGGGAAGCGAAAAACTGTTTTTT
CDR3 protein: CASSVGSGGSEKLFF

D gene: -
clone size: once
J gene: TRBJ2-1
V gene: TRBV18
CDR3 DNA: TGTGCCAGCTCACCGGGACTTAAGCCCAATGAGCAGTTCTTC
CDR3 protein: CASSPGLKPNEQFF

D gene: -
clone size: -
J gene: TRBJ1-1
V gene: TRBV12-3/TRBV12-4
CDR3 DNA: TGTGCCAGCAGTTTCGAGTGGGGGCGAGCATTCACTGAAGCTTTCTTT
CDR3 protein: CASSFEWGRAFTEAFF

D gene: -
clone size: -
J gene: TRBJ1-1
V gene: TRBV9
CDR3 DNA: TGTGCCAGCAGCGTAGTCACGGAAGCTTTCTTT
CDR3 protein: CASSVVTEAFF

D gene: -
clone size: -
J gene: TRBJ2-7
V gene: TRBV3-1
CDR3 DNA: TGTGCCAGCAGCCAAGTCAGAGACTACGAGCAGTACTTC
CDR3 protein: CASSQVRDYEQYF

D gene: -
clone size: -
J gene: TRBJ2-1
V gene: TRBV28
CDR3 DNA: TGTGCCAGCAGTGGCCAATCTCAGGGATACAATGAGCAGTTCTTC
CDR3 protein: CASSGQSQGYNEQFF

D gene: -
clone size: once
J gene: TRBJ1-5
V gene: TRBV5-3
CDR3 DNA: TGTGCCAGAAGCTTGGGGGACCATCAGCCCCAGCATTTT
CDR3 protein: CARSLGDHQPQHF

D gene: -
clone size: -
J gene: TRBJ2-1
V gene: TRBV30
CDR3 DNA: TGTGCCTGGAGTTTCGGGACCGACAATGAGCAGTTCTTC
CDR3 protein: CAWSFGTDNEQFF

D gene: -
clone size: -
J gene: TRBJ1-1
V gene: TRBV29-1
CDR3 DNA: TGCAGCGTTGAAAGTTCAGGGCTACGGGAGGCTGAAGCTTTCTTT
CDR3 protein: CSVESSGLREAEAFF

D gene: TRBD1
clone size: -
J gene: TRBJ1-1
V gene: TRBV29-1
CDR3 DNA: TGCAGCTTGAGACAGGGGAACACTGAAGCTTTCTTT
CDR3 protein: CSLRQGNTEAFF

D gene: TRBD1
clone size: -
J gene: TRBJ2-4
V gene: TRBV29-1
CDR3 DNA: TGCAGCGTTGAAGAACAGGGGGCGATCAAAAACATTCAGTACTTC
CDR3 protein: CSVEEQGAIKNIQYF

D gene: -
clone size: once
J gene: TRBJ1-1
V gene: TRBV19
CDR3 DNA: TGTGCCAGTAGCGTGGACCGCATGAACACTGAAGCTTTCTTT
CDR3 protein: CASSVDRMNTEAFF

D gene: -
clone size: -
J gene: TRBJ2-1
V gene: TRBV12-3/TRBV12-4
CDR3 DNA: TGTGCCAGCAGTTATGGTGTTTCCTACAATGAGCAGTTCTTC
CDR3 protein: CASSYGVSYNEQFF

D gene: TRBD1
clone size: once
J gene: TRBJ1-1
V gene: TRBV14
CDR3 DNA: TGTGCCAGCAGCACCCGGGACAGGCCCATGAACACTGAAGCTTTCTTT
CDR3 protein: CASSTRDRPMNTEAFF

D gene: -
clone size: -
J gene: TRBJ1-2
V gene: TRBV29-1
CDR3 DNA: TGCAGCGTTGAATTGGGTGGAGGCTATGGCTACACCTTC
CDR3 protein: CSVELGGGYGYTF

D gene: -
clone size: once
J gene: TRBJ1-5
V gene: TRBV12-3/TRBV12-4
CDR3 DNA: TGTGCCAGCAGCCCTGGGAGGGTCCAGCATTTT
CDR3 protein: CASSPGRVQHF

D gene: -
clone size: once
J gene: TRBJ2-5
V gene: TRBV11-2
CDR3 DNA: TGTGCCAGCAGTCCCGTCGCCTCAGCGGGGACCCAGTACTTC
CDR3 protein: CASSPVASAGTQYF

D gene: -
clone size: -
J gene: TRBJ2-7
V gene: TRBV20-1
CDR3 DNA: TGCAGTGCGTGGGACACCTACGAGCAGTACTTC
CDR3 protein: CSAWDTYEQYF

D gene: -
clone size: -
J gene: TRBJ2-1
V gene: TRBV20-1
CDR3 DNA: TGCAGTGCTAGGACTTACAATGAGCAGTTCTTC
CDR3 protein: CSARTYNEQFF

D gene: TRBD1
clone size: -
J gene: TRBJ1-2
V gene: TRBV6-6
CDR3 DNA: TGTGCCAGCAGCGCCGGACAGGGCCGATGGTATGGCTACACCTTC
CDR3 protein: CASSAGQGRWYGYTF

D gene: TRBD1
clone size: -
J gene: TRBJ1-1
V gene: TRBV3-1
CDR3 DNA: TGTGCCAGCCAGGACAGGGGAGGAGACACTGAAGCTTTCTTT
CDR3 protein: CASQDRGGDTEAFF

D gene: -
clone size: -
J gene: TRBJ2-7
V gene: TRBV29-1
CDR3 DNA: TGCAGCGCTTCACAGGGCCGCTACGAGCAGTACTTC
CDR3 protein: CSASQGRYEQYF

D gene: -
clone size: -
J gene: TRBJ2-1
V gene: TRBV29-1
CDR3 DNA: TGCAGCGGGACCCGGGACGGATCCTACAATGAGCAGTTCTTC
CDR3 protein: CSGTRDGSYNEQFF

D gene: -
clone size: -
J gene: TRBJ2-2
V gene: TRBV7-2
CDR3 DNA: TGTGCCAGCAGCTTATCATCCGGAAACACCGGGGAGCTGTTTTTT
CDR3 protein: CASSLSSGNTGELFF

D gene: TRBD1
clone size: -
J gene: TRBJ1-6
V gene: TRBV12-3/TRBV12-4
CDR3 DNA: TGTGCCAGCGGAAACAGGGGCCAGTCCTATAATTCACCCCTCCACTTT
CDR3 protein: CASGNRGQSYNSPLHF

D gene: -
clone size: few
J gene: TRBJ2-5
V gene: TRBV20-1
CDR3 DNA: TGCAGTGCTCTGTGGGGGGAGACCCAGTACTTC
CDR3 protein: CSALWGETQYF

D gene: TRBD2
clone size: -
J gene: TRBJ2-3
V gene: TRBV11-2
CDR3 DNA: TGTGCCAGCGCTCAACTAGCGGGGACGGGGGATACGCAGTATTTT
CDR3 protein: CASAQLAGTGDTQYF

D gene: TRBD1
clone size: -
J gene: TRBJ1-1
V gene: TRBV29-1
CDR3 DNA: TGCAGCGCCGTAAGACAGGGCTTGAACACTGAAGCTTTCTTT
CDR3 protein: CSAVRQGLNTEAFF

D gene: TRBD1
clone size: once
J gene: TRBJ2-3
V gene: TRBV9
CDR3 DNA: TGTGCCAGCAGCGTAGGAACAGGGGCGACAGATACGCAGTATTTT
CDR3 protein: CASSVGTGATDTQYF

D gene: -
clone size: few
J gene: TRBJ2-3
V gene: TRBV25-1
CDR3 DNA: TGTGCCAGCAGTGACAGCACAGATACGCAGTATTTT
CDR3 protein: CASSDSTDTQYF

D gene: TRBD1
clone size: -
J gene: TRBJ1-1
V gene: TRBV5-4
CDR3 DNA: TGTGCCAGCAGCTTGGGGACAGGACCGAACACTGAAGCTTTCTTT
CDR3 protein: CASSLGTGPNTEAFF

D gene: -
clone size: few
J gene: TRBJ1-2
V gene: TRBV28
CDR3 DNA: TGTGCCAGCAGTGAACAGGGTTATGGCTACACCTTC
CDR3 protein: CASSEQGYGYTF

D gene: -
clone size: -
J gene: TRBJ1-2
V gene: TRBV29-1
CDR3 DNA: TGCAGCGTTGACGGAGGCAGGTGGGGATATGGCTACACCTTC
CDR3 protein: CSVDGGRWGYGYTF

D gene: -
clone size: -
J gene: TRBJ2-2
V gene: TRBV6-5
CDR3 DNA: TGTGCCAGCCTGGGACTTGGGACCGGGGAGCTGTTTTTT
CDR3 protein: CASLGLGTGELFF

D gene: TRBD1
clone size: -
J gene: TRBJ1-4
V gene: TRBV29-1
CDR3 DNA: TGCAGCGTTGAAGCGTCCGGACAGGGAAACGAAAAACTGTTTTTT
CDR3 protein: CSVEASGQGNEKLFF

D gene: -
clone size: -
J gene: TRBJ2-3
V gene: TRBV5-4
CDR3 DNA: TGTGCCAGCAGCTTAGTGGGGGGAACTACAGATACGCAGTATTTT
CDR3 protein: CASSLVGGTTDTQYF